One T cell receptor beta chain is described in this entry. Antigen specificity is unknown. Germline lookup yields CDR1 SGHDT and CDR2 YYEEEE. V lost 0 bases and J 4 bases, leaving 9 bases between the germline ends. CDR3 length: 14 amino acids. The sample belongs to a study of cytomegalovirus exposure and HLA in healthy donors. The PCR contained 60 Vbeta and 13 Jbeta primers. Per the original methods: There were around 80 million unique TCR beta chains by a later count, and 10 million to 12 million of them were shared. Only in-frame clones appear in the TCRdb table, and some are missing; sequencing was by immunoSEQ multiplex PCR. For V, J and clone size, that table is used; D and trimming come from the DNA. The data contain under 80,000 clones, roughly two thirds of them singletons. Notes on the study in general: Versus the roughly 640-donor mean, an Asian-associated ancestry cluster reportedly showed fewer N-insertions in a later analysis.

Sequencing was carried out using PBMCs. The sequence was obtained from a woman between 25 and 40 years old in good health and CMV-seronegative. This rearrangement joins TRBV5-6 to TRBJ2-3, with no clear D. The CDR3 DNA reads as TGTGCCAGCAGCTTGGAGGAGACCCCAGATACGCAGTATTTT. Encoded protein: CASSLEETPDTQYF.